The clone carrying this TCR beta chain was seen a single time. Its specificity is not known. This entry is derived from a study of graft-versus-host responses after intestinal transplantation. Overall study results and limits: The study found high graft-versus-host to host-versus-graft clonal ratios in allografts of patients with graft-donor T cell macrochimerism. Present in recipient marrow, GvH clones included some that appeared first in ileum or blood.

Clones were read by immunoSEQ multiplex PCR, and TCRdb kept only the in-frame ones, dropping some. The repertoire holds over 100,000 clones, with around 92% as singletons. Sequencing used unstimulated CD8+ T cells sorted from spleen or lymph node cells, obtained before transplant. The source is a human donor who was the organ donor for an intestinal transplant.

This CDR3 reads CASSQARTASTDTQYF. CDR3 nucleotides: TGCGCCAGCAGCCAAGCTAGGACAGCTAGCACAGATACGCAGTATTTT. V and J are TRBV4-1 and TRBJ2-3; tentative D call: TRBD1 (6 bases). Germline CDR1 is MGHRA and CDR2 is YSYEKL. Trimming shortened V by 1 base and J by 0 bases, and 11 bases separated the two germline ends. CDR3 length: 16 residues.